This T cell receptor (beta chain) comes out of a study of graft-versus-host responses after intestinal transplantation. Study background: Each patient got anti-thymocyte globulin induction, then tacrolimus and steroids for about 3 years.

Note on this clone: Its antigen is currently unknown.

Generated by immunoSEQ multiplex PCR, the TCRdb table keeps only in-frame clones and is missing some. This sample has roughly 40,000 clones, with roughly 90% found just once. Trimming left V 1 base short and J 6 bases short, with 14 bases between. From germline, CDR1 is SGDLS and CDR2 YYNGEE. The CDR3 totals 15 residues. Whole-study results and caveats: Recipient marrow showed GvH clones, some seen first in ileum or blood.

The clonotype was recovered from a human patient who received an intestinal transplant, so some T cells may come from the graft donor. Sequenced here: PBMCs, sampled 524 days after transplant. This chain links TRBV9 with TRBJ2-1; the D gene is possibly TRBD2 (6 bases). The CDR3 DNA is TGTGCCAGCAGCGTATCGACTAGAACTTCCAATGAGCAGTTCTTC. This sequence encodes CASSVSTRTSNEQFF.